This TCR beta chain came from a study of molecular identifiers for immune sequencing clone quantification. The V end was cut by 3 bases, the J end by 4 bases, with 16 bases between. From germline, CDR1 is MDHEN and CDR2 SYDVKM. The CDR3 contains 15 residues. A single record per CDR3 protein comes from TCRdb applying MiXCR to the PCR reads. Seen here are approximately 550,000 distinct CDR3 sequences, about 25% observed once, and the top ten hold 0.7% to 0.9%. This clonotype appeared a few times. Specimen: naive CD8+ T cells from blood, with Jurkat cell RNA spiked in. The subset is: FACS-sorted CD8+CD4-CCR7+CD45RA+ naive T cells. This sequence was found in a human donor in good health. Some libraries in this study had Jurkat cell RNA spiked in. The chain joins TRBV28 to TRBJ2-7; TRBD2 is a possible D gene (7 bases). The CDR3 spells CASSFRGAREYEQYF. CDR3 DNA: TGTGCCAGCAGTTTCCGGGGGGCGCGAGAGTACGAGCAGTACTTC.